Each of the 5 T cell receptor beta chains below was sequenced from the same sample in a study of blood T cell repertoires in COVID-19. Some clones are missing from TCRdb's copy, which holds only in-frame ones; the method was immunoSEQ multiplex PCR. In the table there are more than 200,000 clones, around 88% of which are singletons. Material: peripheral blood. These receptors were collected from a man aged 25-40 years with active or convalescent COVID-19.

This clone appeared a single time. The V and J genes are TRBV5-6 and TRBJ2-7, with D perhaps TRBD2 (6 bases). The CDR3 covers 11 residues. Deletions cut 3 bases from V and 5 bases from J, with 6 bases between. Germline V CDR1 and CDR2: SGHDT, YYEEEE. The CDR3 region is CASSSGDEQYF. The CDR3 nucleotides are TGTGCCAGCAGCTCGGGGGACGAGCAGTACTTC.

This rearrangement joins TRBV29-1 to TRBJ2-1, with TRBD2 identical over 8 bases. Trimming at V came to 4 bases and at J to 6 bases, leaving 8 bases not matched to a gene. The CDR3 has 14 amino acids. Germline V CDR1 and CDR2: SQVTM, ANQGSEA. The CDR3 sequence is CSVGRRGAGNEQFF. The CDR3 DNA follows: TGCAGCGTTGGAAGGCGGGGGGCTGGCAATGAGCAGTTCTTC.

Written as DNA, the CDR3 is TGTGCCAGCAGCCCAGGACAGGGGCTTGGCTACACCTTC. As protein: CASSPGQGLGYTF. This sequence joins TRBV12-3 or TRBV12-4 and TRBJ1-2; 9 positions match TRBD1. V shed 6 bases, J shed 7 bases, and the junction held 6 bases outside the gene matches. This CDR3 region has 13 residues.

This chain connects TRBV18 to TRBJ1-1; TRBD1 matches at 9 bases. The CDR3 is 15 amino acids. Looked up from germline, CDR1 is KGHSH and CDR2 is LQKENI. J gave up 1 base and V 4 bases, and 4 bases lay outside the gene matches. The CDR3 reads CASSLGTGSNTEAFF. The CDR3 DNA reads TGTGCCAGCTCACTCGGGACAGGGTCGAACACTGAAGCTTTCTTT.

Regarding this clone: Distinct nucleotide sequences in the sample also encode this CDR3. The chain joins TRBV12-2 to TRBJ2-4; the table gives TRBD1 as D, unverified against the DNA. TRBV12-2 counts as a pseudogene. There are 17 residues in the CDR3. The CDR3 protein is CASRLMTGRIAKNIQYF. In nucleotides, the CDR3 is TGTGCAAGTCGCCTAATGACAGGGCGCATAGCCAAAAACATTCAGTACTTC.